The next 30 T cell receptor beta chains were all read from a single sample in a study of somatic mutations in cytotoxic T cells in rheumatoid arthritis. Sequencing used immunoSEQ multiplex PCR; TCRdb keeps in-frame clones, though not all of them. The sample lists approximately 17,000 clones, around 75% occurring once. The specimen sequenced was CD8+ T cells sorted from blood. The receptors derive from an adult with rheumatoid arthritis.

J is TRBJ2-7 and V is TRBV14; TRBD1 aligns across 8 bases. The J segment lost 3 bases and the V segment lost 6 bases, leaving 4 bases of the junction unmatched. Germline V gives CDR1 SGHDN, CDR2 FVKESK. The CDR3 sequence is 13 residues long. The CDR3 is CASSFGTGYEQYF. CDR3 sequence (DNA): TGTGCCAGCAGTTTCGGGACAGGCTACGAGCAGTACTTC.

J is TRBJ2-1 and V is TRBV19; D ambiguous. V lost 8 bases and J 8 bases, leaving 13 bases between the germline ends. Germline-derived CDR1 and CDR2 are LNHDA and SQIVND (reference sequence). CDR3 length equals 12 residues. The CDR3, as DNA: TGTGCCAGTTTCTCAGGCTTAGATGAGCAGTTCTTC. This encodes CASFSGLDEQFF.

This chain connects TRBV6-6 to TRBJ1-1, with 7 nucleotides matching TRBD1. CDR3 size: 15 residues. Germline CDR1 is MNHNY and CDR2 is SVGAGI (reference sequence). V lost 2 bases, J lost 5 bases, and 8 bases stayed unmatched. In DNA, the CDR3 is TGTGCCAGCAGTTACGGGAGGGGGCGGGTGACTGAAGCTTTCTTT. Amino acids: CASSYGRGRVTEAFF.

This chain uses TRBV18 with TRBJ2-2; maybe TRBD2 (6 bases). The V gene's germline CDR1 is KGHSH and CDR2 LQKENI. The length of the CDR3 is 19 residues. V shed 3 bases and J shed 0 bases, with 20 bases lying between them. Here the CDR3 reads CASSPNRITGTSNTGELFF. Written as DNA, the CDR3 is TGTGCCAGCTCACCCAACCGGATAACCGGGACTTCGAACACCGGGGAGCTGTTTTTT.

CDR3 sequence (DNA): TGTGCCAGCAGCGTTGGGAGGAACACTGAAGCTTTCTTT. It translates to CASSVGRNTEAFF. The chain couples TRBV9 to TRBJ1-1, with D unresolved. V lost 2 bases to trimming and J lost 1 base, with 6 bases between them. Germline-derived CDR1 and CDR2 are SGDLS and YYNGEE. The CDR3 spans 13 residues.

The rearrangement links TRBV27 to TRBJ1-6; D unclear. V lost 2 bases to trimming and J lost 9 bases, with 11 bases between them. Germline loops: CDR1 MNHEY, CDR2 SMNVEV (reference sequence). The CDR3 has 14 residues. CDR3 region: CASSLQASSSPLHF. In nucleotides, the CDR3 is TGTGCCAGCAGTTTACAGGCCTCCAGTTCACCCCTCCACTTT.

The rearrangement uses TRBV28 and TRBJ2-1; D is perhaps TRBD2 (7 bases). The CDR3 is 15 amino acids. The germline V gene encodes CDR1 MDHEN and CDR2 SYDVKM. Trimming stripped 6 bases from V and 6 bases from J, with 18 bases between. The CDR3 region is CASRGGQASPNEQFF. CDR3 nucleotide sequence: TGTGCCAGCAGGGGGGGGCAGGCTTCTCCCAATGAGCAGTTCTTC.

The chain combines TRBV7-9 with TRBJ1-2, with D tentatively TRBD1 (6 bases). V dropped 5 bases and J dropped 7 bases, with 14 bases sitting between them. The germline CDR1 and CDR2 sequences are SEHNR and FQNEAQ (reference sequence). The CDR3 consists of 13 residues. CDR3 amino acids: CASSQTGGIGYTF. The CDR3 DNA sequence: TGTGCCAGCAGCCAAACGGGGGGCATTGGCTACACCTTC.

The CDR3 loop is CASSRTDSGNTIYF. CDR3 in DNA: TGTGCCAGCAGCAGGACCGACTCTGGAAACACCATATATTTT. The chain recombines TRBV6-6 with TRBJ1-3, with D hard to call. V was cut by 6 bases and J by 0 bases, with 9 bases left in between. This CDR3 contains 14 residues. Germline values: CDR1 MNHNY, CDR2 SVGAGI (reference sequence).

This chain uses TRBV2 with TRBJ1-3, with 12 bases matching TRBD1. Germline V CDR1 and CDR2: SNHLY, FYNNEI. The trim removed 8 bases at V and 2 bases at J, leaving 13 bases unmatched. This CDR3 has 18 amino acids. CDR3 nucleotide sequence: TGTGCCAGCCTCCTCCGGGACAGGGGGCCTGAGACTGGAAACACCATATATTTT. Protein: CASLLRDRGPETGNTIYF.

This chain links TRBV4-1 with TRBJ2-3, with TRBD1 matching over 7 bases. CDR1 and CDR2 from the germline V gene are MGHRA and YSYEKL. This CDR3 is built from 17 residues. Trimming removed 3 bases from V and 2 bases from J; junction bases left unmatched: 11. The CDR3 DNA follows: TGCGCCAGCAGCCAGCAACCGGGACAGACAGTCACAGATACGCAGTATTTT. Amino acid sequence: CASSQQPGQTVTDTQYF.

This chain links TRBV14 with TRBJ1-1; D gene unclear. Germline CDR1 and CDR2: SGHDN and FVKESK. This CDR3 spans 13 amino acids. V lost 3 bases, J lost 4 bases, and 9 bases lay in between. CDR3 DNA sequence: TGTGCCAGCAGCCAGTTCGGGAGCACTGAAGCTTTCTTT. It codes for CASSQFGSTEAFF.

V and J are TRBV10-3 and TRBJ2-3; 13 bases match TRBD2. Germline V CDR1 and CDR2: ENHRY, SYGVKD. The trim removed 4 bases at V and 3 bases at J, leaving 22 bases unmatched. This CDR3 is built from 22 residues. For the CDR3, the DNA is TGTGCCATCAGTGGGACTAGCGGGGGCCAAAACGGCTATAAGGGTAGGACAGATACGCAGTATTTT. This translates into CAISGTSGGQNGYKGRTDTQYF.

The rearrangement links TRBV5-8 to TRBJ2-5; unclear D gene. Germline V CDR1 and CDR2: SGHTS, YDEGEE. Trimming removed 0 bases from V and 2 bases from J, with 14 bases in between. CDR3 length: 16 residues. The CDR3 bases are TGTGCCAGCAGCTTGGGGGCCTCAATGGGGCAAGAGACCCAGTACTTC. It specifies CASSLGASMGQETQYF. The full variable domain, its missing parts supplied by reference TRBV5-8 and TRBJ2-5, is EAGVTQSPTHLIKTRGQQATLRCSPISGHTSVYWYQQALGLGLQFLLWYDEGEERNRGNFPPRFSGRQFPNYSSELNVNALELEDSALYLCASSLGASMGQETQYFGPGTRLLVL.

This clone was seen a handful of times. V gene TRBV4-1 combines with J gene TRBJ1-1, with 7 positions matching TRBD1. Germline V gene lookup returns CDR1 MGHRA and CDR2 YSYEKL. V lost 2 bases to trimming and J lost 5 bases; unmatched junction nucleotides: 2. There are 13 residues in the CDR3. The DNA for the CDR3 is TGCGCCAGCAGCCAAACAGGGGTAACTGAAGCTTTCTTT. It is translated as CASSQTGVTEAFF.

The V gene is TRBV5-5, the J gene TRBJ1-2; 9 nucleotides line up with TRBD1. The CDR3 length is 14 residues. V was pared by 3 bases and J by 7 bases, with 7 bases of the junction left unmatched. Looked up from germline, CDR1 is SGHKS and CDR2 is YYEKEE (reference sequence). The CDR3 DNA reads TGTGCCAGCAGCTCTACAGGGGGCGCACTTGGCTACACCTTC. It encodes CASSSTGGALGYTF.

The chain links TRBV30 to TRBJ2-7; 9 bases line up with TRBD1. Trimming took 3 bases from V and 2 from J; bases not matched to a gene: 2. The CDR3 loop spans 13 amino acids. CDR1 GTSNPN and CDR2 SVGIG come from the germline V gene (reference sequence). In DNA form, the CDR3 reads TGTGCCTGGAGCAGGACAGGGGCCTACGAGCAGTACTTC. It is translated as CAWSRTGAYEQYF.

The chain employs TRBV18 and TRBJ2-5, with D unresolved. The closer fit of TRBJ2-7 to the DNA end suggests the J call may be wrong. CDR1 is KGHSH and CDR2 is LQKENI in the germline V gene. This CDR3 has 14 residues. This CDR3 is CASSPAPERYEQYF. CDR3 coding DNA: TGTGCCAGCTCACCTGCCCCCGAGCGTTACGAGCAGTACTTC.

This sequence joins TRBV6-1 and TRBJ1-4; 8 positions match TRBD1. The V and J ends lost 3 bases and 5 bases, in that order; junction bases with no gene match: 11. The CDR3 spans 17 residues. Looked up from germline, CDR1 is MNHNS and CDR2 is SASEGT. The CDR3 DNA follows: TGTGCCAGCAGTGACTACCTTCAGACAGGGGACAATGAAAAACTGTTTTTT. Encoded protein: CASSDYLQTGDNEKLFF.

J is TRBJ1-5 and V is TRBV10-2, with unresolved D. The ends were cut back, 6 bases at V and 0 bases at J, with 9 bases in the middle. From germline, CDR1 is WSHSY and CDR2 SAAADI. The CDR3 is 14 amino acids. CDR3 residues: CASSFAISNQPQHF. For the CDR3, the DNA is TGCGCCAGCAGCTTCGCCATTAGCAATCAGCCCCAGCATTTT.

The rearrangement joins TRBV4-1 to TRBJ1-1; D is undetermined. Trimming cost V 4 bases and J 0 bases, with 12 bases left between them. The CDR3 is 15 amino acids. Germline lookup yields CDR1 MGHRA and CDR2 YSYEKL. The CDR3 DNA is TGCGCCAGCAGCCCTCTCAGCGGACTGAACACTGAAGCTTTCTTT. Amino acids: CASSPLSGLNTEAFF.

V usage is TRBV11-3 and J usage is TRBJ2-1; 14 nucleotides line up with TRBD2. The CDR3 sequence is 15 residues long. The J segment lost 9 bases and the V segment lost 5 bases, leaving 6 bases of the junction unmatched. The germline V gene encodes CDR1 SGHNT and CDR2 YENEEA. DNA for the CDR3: TGTGCCAGCAGCCCCCGACTAGCGGGGGGGCCTGAGCAGTTCTTC. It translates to CASSPRLAGGPEQFF.

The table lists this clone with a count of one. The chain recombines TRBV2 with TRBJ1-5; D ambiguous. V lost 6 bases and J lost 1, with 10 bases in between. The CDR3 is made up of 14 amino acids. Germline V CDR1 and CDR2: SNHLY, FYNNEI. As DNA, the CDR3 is TGTGCCAGCAGGACGGACGGCAGCAATCAGCCCCAGCATTTT. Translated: CASRTDGSNQPQHF.

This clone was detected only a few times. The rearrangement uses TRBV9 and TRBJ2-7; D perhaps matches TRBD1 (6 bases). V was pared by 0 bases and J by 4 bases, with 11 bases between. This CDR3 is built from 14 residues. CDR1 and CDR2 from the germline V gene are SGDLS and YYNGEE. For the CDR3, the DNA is TGTGCCAGCAGCGTAGGAGGGACAACTTACGAGCAGTACTTC. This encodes CASSVGGTTYEQYF. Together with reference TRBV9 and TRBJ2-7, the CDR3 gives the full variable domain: DSGVTQTPKHLITATGQRVTLRCSPRSGDLSVYWYQQSLDQGLQFLIQYYNGEERAKGNILERFSAQQFPDLHSELNLSSLELGDSALYFCASSVGGTTYEQYFGPGTRLTVT.

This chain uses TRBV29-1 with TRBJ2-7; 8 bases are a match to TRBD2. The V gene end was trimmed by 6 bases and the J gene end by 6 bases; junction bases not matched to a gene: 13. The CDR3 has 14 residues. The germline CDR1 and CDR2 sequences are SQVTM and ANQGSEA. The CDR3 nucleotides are TGCAGCGTCGGGGGGGGGACTGACGCCTCCGAGCAGTACTTC. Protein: CSVGGGTDASEQYF.

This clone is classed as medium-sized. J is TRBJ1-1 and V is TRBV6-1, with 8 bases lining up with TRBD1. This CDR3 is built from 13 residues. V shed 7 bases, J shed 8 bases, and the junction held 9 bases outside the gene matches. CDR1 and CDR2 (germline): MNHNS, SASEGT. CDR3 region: CASIESGGREAFF. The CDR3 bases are TGTGCCAGCATCGAATCAGGGGGCAGGGAAGCTTTCTTT.

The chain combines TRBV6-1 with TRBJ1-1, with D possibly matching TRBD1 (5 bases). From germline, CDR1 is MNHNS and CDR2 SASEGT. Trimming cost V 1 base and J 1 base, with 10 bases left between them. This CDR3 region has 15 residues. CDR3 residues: CASSEVGGRNTEAFF. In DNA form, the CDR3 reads TGTGCCAGCAGTGAAGTCGGGGGGAGGAACACTGAAGCTTTCTTT.

The DNA of the CDR3 is TGTGCCAGCAGCTTCCCGGGACAGGGAACCCCCGCCGGGACCCAGTACTTC. Translation gives CASSFPGQGTPAGTQYF. The genes are TRBV13 and TRBJ2-5; TRBD1 matches at 9 bases. Losses at the gene ends were 3 bases for V and 7 bases for J; bases not matched to a gene: 15. The germline gives CDR1 PRHDT, CDR2 FYEKMQ (reference sequence). There are 17 residues in the CDR3. Full variable domain (outside the CDR3, taken from reference TRBV13 and TRBJ2-5): AAGVIQSPRHLIKEKRETATLKCYPIPRHDTVYWYQQGPGQDPQFLISFYEKMQSDKGSIPDRFSAQQFSDYHSELNMSSLELGDSALYFCASSFPGQGTPAGTQYFGPGTRLLVL.

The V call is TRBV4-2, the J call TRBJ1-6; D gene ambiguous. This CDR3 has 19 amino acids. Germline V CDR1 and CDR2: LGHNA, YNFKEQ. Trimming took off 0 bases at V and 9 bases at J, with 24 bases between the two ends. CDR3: CASSQEFPPQSPLSSPLHF. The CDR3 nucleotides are TGTGCCAGCAGCCAAGAATTCCCACCGCAGTCCCCGCTCAGTTCACCCCTCCACTTT.

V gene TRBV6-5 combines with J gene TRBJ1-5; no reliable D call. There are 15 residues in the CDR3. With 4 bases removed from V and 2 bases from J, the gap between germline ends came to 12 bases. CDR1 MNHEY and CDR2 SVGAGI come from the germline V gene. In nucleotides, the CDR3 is TGTGCCAGCAGTTCCCCAAACCGGGGCAATCAGCCCCAGCATTTT. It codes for CASSSPNRGNQPQHF.